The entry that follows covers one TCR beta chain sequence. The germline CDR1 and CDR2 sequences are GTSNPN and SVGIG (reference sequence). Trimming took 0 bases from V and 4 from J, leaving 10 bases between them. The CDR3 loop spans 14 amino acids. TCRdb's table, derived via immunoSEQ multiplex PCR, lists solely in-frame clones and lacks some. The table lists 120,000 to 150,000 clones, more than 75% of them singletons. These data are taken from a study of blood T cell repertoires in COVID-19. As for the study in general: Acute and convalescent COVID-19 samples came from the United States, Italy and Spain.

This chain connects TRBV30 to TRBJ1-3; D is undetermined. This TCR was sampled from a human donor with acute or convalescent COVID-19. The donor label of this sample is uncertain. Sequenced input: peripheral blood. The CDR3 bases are TGTGCCTGGAGTGTACTTCGCCGAGGAAACACCATATATTTT. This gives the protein CAWSVLRRGNTIYF.